This record covers a single T cell receptor beta chain. As yet, its antigen is unknown. In TCRdb, the 5' RACE reads were re-called with MiXCR into one record per CDR3 protein. Counted here are about 340,000 distinct CDR3 sequences, around 12% occurring once; the ten biggest clones make up 3% to 4%. The entry originates in a study of T cells after yellow fever vaccination. Study-wide points: Detected again after the booster were most primary-vaccination clones, at 96% CD4 and 80% to 90% CD8.

Germline V gene lookup returns CDR1 SGHKS and CDR2 YYEKEE (reference sequence). The CDR3 runs to 16 residues. V gave up 2 bases and J gave up 0 bases; unmatched junction bases: 4. The sequence came from a young man who received the YFV17D yellow fever vaccine. V gene TRBV5-5 combines with J gene TRBJ2-1; TRBD2 agrees at 8 bases. This sample comprised CD4+ T cells sorted from PBMCs, obtained 15 days after the yellow fever booster vaccination. CDR3: CASSFRGGHSYNEQFF. For the CDR3, the DNA is TGTGCCAGCAGCTTCCGCGGGGGGCACTCCTACAATGAGCAGTTCTTC.